This T cell receptor (beta chain) was profiled in a study of T cells in Graves' hyperthyroidism and ophthalmopathy. The CDR3 covers 15 residues. Germline CDR1 MNHNY, CDR2 SVGAGI (reference sequence). Trimming took 10 bases from V and 3 from J, leaving 16 bases between them. Diagnosing involved the use of clinical symptoms, serum thyroxine and TRAb, thyroid ultrasound and orbital computed tomography. Overall study results and limits: In blood, most of the thyroid clonotypes expanded above 0.001 were also present.

RNA transcripts gave rise to amplified TCR beta CDR3 regions. Using the HTBI primer set, a first-round RT-PCR was run on the TCR CDR3. TCRdb fed the multiplex PCR reads into MiXCR, producing one record per CDR3 protein. The table includes fewer than 500,000 distinct CDR3 sequences, roughly 13% detected once. This clonotype was counted only a few times. What it binds is not known. The TCR originated in a man aged 25 to 40 with Graves' hyperthyroidism that later progressed to Graves' ophthalmopathy. The source material was blood. The rearrangement uses TRBV6-6 and TRBJ2-6, with TRBD2 as a possible D gene (5 bases). The CDR3 DNA is TGTGCCACCGGGTTCCTTGCGGGTGGGGCCAACGTCCTGACTTTC. It encodes CATGFLAGGANVLTF.